These 19 T cell receptor beta chains share one sample of origin, sequenced in a study of beta chain bispecific antibodies for T cell cancers (dated by TCRdb to about 2021). Study-wide conclusions, independent of this receptor: Each sequenced sample mixed leukemia cell line cells with normal T cells, and most targeted TRBV signal came from the leukemia cells rather than normal T cells.

The treatment or condition tag for this specimen amounts to: alpha-CD19 control bispecific (anti-CD19 x anti-CD3). T cells were expanded from blood mononuclear cells with anti-CD3 antibody OKT3 or CD3/CD28 Dynabeads for 2 to 3 days. Libraries were made using 5' RACE. The run used an Illumina MiSeq. TCRdb passed the public sequencing reads through fastp at Q25 and MiXCR, retaining productive beta sequences. Every entry covers one CDR3 protein and lists the most common genes and DNA from its rows. This sample is represented by thousands of distinct CDR3 sequences; 2.2% of them were singletons. The top ten clones comprise over 60% of the sample. What these receptors recognize is not known. The material was T cells from a healthy donor cultured with Jurkat leukemia cells, obtained from a culture containing an anti-CD19 bispecific antibody. The receptors were gathered from a human donor in good health. Some clones in this sample may be carry-over from other donors' samples.

This clonotype was observed many times. The V and J genes are TRBV7-6 and TRBJ2-2; D ambiguous. The germline CDR1 and CDR2 sequences are SGHVS and FNYEAQ. The V and J ends lost 6 bases and 1 base respectively, with 3 bases between them. The CDR3 spans 12 residues. The CDR3 nucleotides read TGTGCCAGCAGGGAGAACACCGGGGAGCTGTTTTTT. Its protein product is CASRENTGELFF.

This clonotype was observed at least ten times. The chain combines TRBV20-1 with TRBJ2-3; unclear D gene. V lost 3 bases and J lost 2, with 9 bases in between. Germline CDR1 and CDR2: DFQATT and SNEGSKA (reference sequence). This CDR3 comprises 13 residues. The CDR3 nucleotides read TGCAGTGCTAGCAGGAGCCCCACAGATACGCAGTATTTT. This codes for CSASRSPTDTQYF.

This clonotype has at least ten counts. This chain uses TRBV15 with TRBJ2-5; D unclear. Germline V gives CDR1 LNHNV, CDR2 YYDKDF (reference sequence). The CDR3 totals 15 residues. Trimming removed 3 bases from V and 5 bases from J, with 16 bases in between. For the CDR3, the DNA is TGTGCCACCAGCAGCCCGGCAGGCCTTAAGGAGACCCAGTACTTC. Protein product: CATSSPAGLKETQYF. Together with reference TRBV15 and TRBJ2-5, the CDR3 gives the full variable domain: DAMVIQNPRYQVTQFGKPVTLSCSQTLNHNVMYWYQQKSSQAPKLLFHYYDKDFNNEADTPDNFQSRRPNTSFCFLDIRSPGLGDTAMYLCATSSPAGLKETQYFGPGTRLLVL.

This clonotype was observed at least ten times. This chain joins TRBV20-1 and TRBJ2-1, with 10 bases identical to TRBD1. V lost 7 bases, J lost 8 bases, and 11 bases stayed unmatched. This CDR3 is built from 14 residues. Per the germline V gene, CDR1 is DFQATT and CDR2 is SNEGSKA (reference sequence). The CDR3 sequence: CSGDRGIIGDEQFF. CDR3 bases: TGCAGTGGGGACAGGGGAATCATCGGCGATGAGCAGTTCTTC.

This clonotype has a count of ten or more. This rearrangement joins TRBV7-2 to TRBJ2-3; a weak D match, TRBD1 (5 bases). The CDR3 runs 17 residues. Trimming cost V 5 bases and J 2 bases, with 20 bases left between them. Per the germline V gene, CDR1 is SGHTA and CDR2 is FQGNSA. DNA for the CDR3: TGTGCCAGCAGCCAACCGAGGTCAGGGAAATTCACAGATACGCAGTATTTT. This encodes CASSQPRSGKFTDTQYF.

This clonotype was seen ten or more times. The rearrangement joins TRBV2 to TRBJ1-1; a weak D match, TRBD1 (5 bases). Trimming pared 5 bases from V and 6 bases from J, leaving 19 bases between. This CDR3 is built from 15 residues. CDR1 and CDR2 from the germline V gene are SNHLY and FYNNEI. The CDR3: CASSLEVGGSAEAFF. CDR3 in DNA: TGTGCCAGCAGTCTAGAGGTGGGGGGTTCTGCTGAAGCTTTCTTT. Full variable domain (missing parts from reference TRBV2 and TRBJ1-1): EPEVTQTPSHQVTQMGQEVILRCVPISNHLYFYWYRQILGQKVEFLVSFYNNEISEKSEIFDDQFSVERPDGSNFTLKIRSTKLEDSAMYFCASSLEVGGSAEAFFGQGTRLTVV.

This clonotype has a count of ten or more. CDR3 sequence: CASSVVPIQETQYF. CDR3 in DNA: TGCGCCAGCAGCGTGGTACCCATCCAAGAGACCCAGTACTTC. The chain couples TRBV5-1 to TRBJ2-5, with no clear D. V was clipped by 4 bases and J by 1 base, with 11 bases between them. The CDR3 runs 14 residues. The germline V gene has CDR1 SGHRS and CDR2 YFSETQ.

This clonotype was counted at least ten times. This sequence joins TRBV6-5 and TRBJ1-4; D is unresolved. The CDR3 spans 15 residues. Germline V gene lookup returns CDR1 MNHEY and CDR2 SVGAGI. The V end lost 0 bases, the J end lost 6 bases, and 11 bases lay between the germline ends. The CDR3 DNA reads TGTGCCAGCAGTTACTCGAGTGGGATGGATGAAAAACTGTTTTTT. Protein sequence: CASSYSSGMDEKLFF.

This clonotype was detected many times. The chain uses TRBV5-1 and TRBJ2-2; D possibly corresponds to TRBD1 (6 bases). From germline, CDR1 is SGHRS and CDR2 YFSETQ. Trimming took off 3 bases at V and 4 bases at J, with 16 bases between the two ends. This CDR3 region has 16 residues. The CDR3 protein is CASSSRQGRFTGELFF. The CDR3 DNA follows: TGCGCCAGCAGCTCCCGGCAGGGGCGTTTCACCGGGGAGCTGTTTTTT.

This clonotype was detected many times. V usage is TRBV7-3 and J usage is TRBJ2-3; D is uncertain. Germline values: CDR1 SGHTA, CDR2 FQGTGA. This CDR3 comprises 13 residues. V was cut by 5 bases and J by 2 bases, with 8 bases left in between. The chain's CDR3 is CASSPRNTDTQYF. The CDR3 coding sequence is TGTGCCAGCAGCCCAAGAAACACAGATACGCAGTATTTT.

This clonotype came up many times. The chain links TRBV5-1 to TRBJ2-7; 8 nucleotides align to TRBD1. The V gene end was trimmed by 4 bases and the J gene end by 3 bases; junction bases not matched to a gene: 9. The CDR3 is made up of 15 amino acids. Germline CDR1 is SGHRS and CDR2 is YFSETQ. The CDR3 coding sequence is TGCGCCAGCAGCGCCGACAGGGGCCCCCTCTACGAGCAGTACTTC. It specifies CASSADRGPLYEQYF.

The table lists this clonotype with many counts. This chain uses TRBV25-1 with TRBJ1-2; 7 bases map to TRBD1. From germline, CDR1 is MGHDK and CDR2 SYGVNS. With 3 bases clipped from V and 2 bases from J, the junction kept 6 bases outside the gene matches. The length of the CDR3 is 15 residues. The CDR3 sequence: CASSDSGTANYGYTF. The DNA of the CDR3 is TGTGCCAGCAGTGATTCCGGGACAGCGAACTATGGCTACACCTTC.

This clonotype has at least ten counts. The chain recombines TRBV20-1 with TRBJ2-1; maybe TRBD1 (6 bases). CDR1 DFQATT and CDR2 SNEGSKA come from the germline V gene (reference sequence). V was shortened by 3 bases and J by 6 bases, with 21 bases between the two germline ends. This CDR3 is 16 amino acids long. The CDR3 is CSARSLRDTSLNEQFF. In DNA form, the CDR3 reads TGCAGTGCTAGGTCACTCCGGGACACCTCCCTCAATGAGCAGTTCTTC.

V gene TRBV5-4 combines with J gene TRBJ1-1, with 8 bases that match TRBD1. The J segment lost 1 base and the V segment lost 6 bases, leaving 5 bases of the junction unmatched. CDR1 is SGHNT and CDR2 is YYREEE in the germline V gene (reference sequence). There are 14 residues in the CDR3. The CDR3 bases are TGTGCCAGCAACCCCGGGACAGGGAACACTGAAGCTTTCTTT. Translation gives CASNPGTGNTEAFF.

In this sample, this clonotype turned up many times. The chain joins TRBV3-1 to TRBJ2-1, with a possible D match to TRBD1 (5 bases). Trimming removed 4 bases from V and 6 bases from J, with 7 bases in between. The CDR3 spans 12 residues. CDR1 is LGHDT, CDR2 YNNKEL, per germline (reference sequence). As DNA, the CDR3 is TGTGCCAGCAGCCCTGACAGCAATGAGCAGTTCTTC. Translated, it gives CASSPDSNEQFF.

This clonotype has at least ten counts. The rearrangement uses TRBV27 and TRBJ2-7; D uncertain. Germline CDR1 MNHEY, CDR2 SMNVEV (reference sequence). The V and J ends lost 3 bases and 1 base respectively, with 7 bases between them. There are 13 residues in the CDR3. This CDR3 reads CASSLGYSYEQYF. The CDR3 nucleotides read TGTGCCAGCAGTTTGGGTTATTCCTACGAGCAGTACTTC.

This clonotype was seen repeatedly, ten times or more. The chain carries TRBV6-5 and TRBJ2-5, with 12 positions matching TRBD2. Germline assignment: CDR1 MNHEY and CDR2 SVGAGI. The CDR3 extends over 15 amino acids. Trimming took 5 bases from V and 5 from J; bases not matched to a gene: 6. DNA of the CDR3: TGTGCCAGCAGTCCGACTAGCGGGGGAAAGGAGACCCAGTACTTC. This codes for CASSPTSGGKETQYF.

This clonotype was seen ten or more times. The V gene is TRBV18, the J gene TRBJ1-1; maybe TRBD1 (6 bases). Germline V gives CDR1 KGHSH, CDR2 LQKENI. This CDR3 comprises 15 residues. The V end lost 3 bases, the J end lost 1 base, and 12 bases lay between the germline ends. In nucleotides, the CDR3 is TGTGCCAGCTCACCCTTGGGACACTCGAACACTGAAGCTTTCTTT. It specifies CASSPLGHSNTEAFF.

This clonotype appeared many times. This chain links TRBV4-1 with TRBJ1-5, with D possibly being TRBD1 (5 bases). Trimming shortened V by 4 bases and J by 4 bases, and 11 bases separated the two germline ends. This CDR3 has 14 residues. CDR1 MGHRA and CDR2 YSYEKL come from the germline V gene. CDR3 sequence (DNA): TGCGCCAGCAGCCCCGGGGGAATAAATCAGCCCCAGCATTTT. Encoded protein: CASSPGGINQPQHF.